The 21 T cell receptor beta chains presented below share a single source sample, sequenced in a study of identical twins. MiXCR was run by TCRdb on the 5' RACE reads, yielding one entry per CDR3 protein. The data show about 700,000 distinct CDR3 sequences, around 8.6% seen once. These data also featured in a second study, about yellow fever vaccine responses in identical twins.

Sequencing was done on a sample of PBMCs. These receptors came from a woman aged 18-30 years in good health.

This clonotype was found a few times. V is TRBV20-1 and J is TRBJ1-1; D unclear. Germline V gene sequence: CDR1 DFQATT, CDR2 SNEGSKA (reference sequence). V lost 6 bases to trimming and J lost 3 bases, with 8 bases between them. CDR3 length: 11 residues. The CDR3: CSAPAHTEAFF. Written as DNA, the CDR3 is TGCAGTGCCCCGGCCCACACTGAAGCTTTCTTT.

The genes are TRBV20-1 and TRBJ2-1; 7 positions match TRBD2. The CDR3 contains 16 residues. Germline CDR1 is DFQATT and CDR2 is SNEGSKA (reference sequence). Trimming at V came to 6 bases and at J to 8 bases, leaving 19 bases not matched to a gene. As DNA, the CDR3 is TGCAGTGCCCCCCTCCTTAAGGGAGGGGCCTGGGATGAGCAGTTCTTC. Residues: CSAPLLKGGAWDEQFF.

V is TRBV29-1 and J is TRBJ1-6; TRBD1 aligns across 8 bases. V shed 5 bases, J shed 6 bases, and the junction held 3 bases outside the gene matches. The CDR3 has 13 amino acids. The germline CDR1 and CDR2 sequences are SQVTM and ANQGSEA. The CDR3 nucleotides read TGCAGCGTTATGACAGGGGCTAATTCACCCCTCCACTTT. Amino acids: CSVMTGANSPLHF.

This clonotype was seen a few times. V usage is TRBV12-3 or TRBV12-4 and J usage is TRBJ1-4; maybe TRBD1 (6 bases). V lost 2 bases and J lost 8, with 18 bases in between. The CDR3 sequence is 16 residues long. CDR3 sequence: CASSLSLGTPLEKLFF. CDR3 coding DNA: TGTGCCAGCAGTTTATCGTTAGGGACACCCCTGGAAAAACTGTTTTTT.

This clonotype was seen only a few times. Written as DNA, the CDR3 is TGTGCCAGCAGCTTTGACGCTAAGGGGACGATCACCGGGGAGCTGTTTTTT. This translates into CASSFDAKGTITGELFF. This chain uses TRBV7-8 with TRBJ2-2, with D possibly called TRBD1 or TRBD2 (5 bases each). Per the germline V gene, CDR1 is SGHVS and CDR2 is FQNEAQ. The CDR3 is 17 residues long. V dropped 3 bases and J dropped 4 bases, with 18 bases sitting between them. Full variable domain (remainder filled in from reference TRBV7-8 and TRBJ2-2): GAGVSQSPRYKVAKRGQDVALRCDPISGHVSLFWYQQALGQGPEFLTYFQNEAQLDKSGLPSDRFFAERPEGSVSTLKIQRTQQEDSAVYLCASSFDAKGTITGELFFGEGSRLTVL.

This clonotype appeared many times. The gene calls are TRBV5-1 and TRBJ2-3; D is perhaps TRBD2 (6 bases). V was pared by 4 bases and J by 3 bases, with 21 bases between. Germline assignment: CDR1 SGHRS and CDR2 YFSETQ. The CDR3 contains 17 residues. CDR3 bases: TGCGCCAGCAGCGGATCTAGCGCCCTATTTCGTACAGATACGCAGTATTTT. Its translation is CASSGSSALFRTDTQYF.

The rearrangement uses TRBV20-1 and TRBJ1-2; D remains unclear. V shed 5 bases and J shed 0 bases, with 10 bases lying between them. CDR3 length equals 13 residues. Germline V lookup: CDR1 DFQATT, CDR2 SNEGSKA (reference sequence). This CDR3 reads CSALTDANYGYTF. The CDR3 DNA sequence: TGCAGTGCTTTAACAGACGCTAACTATGGCTACACCTTC.

The rearrangement uses TRBV7-2 and TRBJ2-7; possibly TRBD1 for D (6 bases). CDR1 and CDR2 (germline): SGHTA, FQGNSA. The CDR3 runs to 15 residues. V shed 5 bases and J shed 0 bases, with 14 bases lying between them. CDR3 sequence (DNA): TGTGCCAGCAGCACGCAACAGGGTTCCTCCTACGAGCAGTACTTC. This gives the protein CASSTQQGSSYEQYF.

J is TRBJ2-5 and V is TRBV12-3 or TRBV12-4; D might be TRBD1 (6 bases). This CDR3 has 16 residues. The V end was cut by 1 base, the J end by 5 bases, with 17 bases between. This CDR3 reads CASSLDLGRGGETQYF. CDR3 nucleotides: TGTGCCAGCAGTTTAGACCTCGGCAGGGGTGGGGAGACCCAGTACTTC.

J is TRBJ2-1 and V is TRBV6-5; tentatively, D is TRBD1 (5 bases). Trimming took 4 bases from V and 9 from J, leaving 10 bases between them. This CDR3 comprises 12 residues. Germline CDR1 is MNHEY and CDR2 is SVGAGI. For the CDR3, the DNA is TGTGCCAGCAGTTCCAGACAGACTGAGCAGTTCTTC. It specifies CASSSRQTEQFF.

The genes are TRBV11-2 and TRBJ2-1, with 12 positions matching TRBD1. Germline trimming cut 2 bases from V and 7 bases from J; bases unmatched to any gene: 3. This CDR3 comprises 15 residues. The germline V gene has CDR1 SGHAT and CDR2 FQNNGV. CDR3 coding DNA: TGTGCCAGCAGCTTATGGGACAGGGGGCTTAATGAGCAGTTCTTC. Its protein is CASSLWDRGLNEQFF.

This clonotype has just a few counts. The rearrangement uses TRBV5-1 and TRBJ1-1; 9 bases agree with TRBD1. The germline V gene has CDR1 SGHRS and CDR2 YFSETQ. V lost 6 bases to trimming and J lost 4 bases; unmatched junction nucleotides: 7. CDR3 length: 14 amino acids. The DNA for the CDR3 is TGCGCCAGCAATGCCGGGACAGGGCGCACTGAAGCTTTCTTT. Encoded protein: CASNAGTGRTEAFF.

Ten or more counts support this clonotype. CDR3 amino acids: CSVGRLAGDNEQFF. CDR3 DNA sequence: TGCAGCGTTGGGAGGCTAGCGGGAGATAATGAGCAGTTCTTC. The V gene is TRBV29-1, the J gene TRBJ2-1, with TRBD2 identical over 10 bases. The CDR3 extends over 14 amino acids. Germline-derived CDR1 and CDR2 are SQVTM and ANQGSEA. Trimming cost V 4 bases and J 7 bases; bases outside gene matches: 7.

This clonotype was detected only a few times. The chain combines TRBV7-8 with TRBJ1-5; unclear D gene. The CDR3 sequence is 15 residues long. Germline V gives CDR1 SGHVS, CDR2 FQNEAQ. V lost 5 bases and J 7 bases, leaving 18 bases between the germline ends. CDR3 loop: CASSPLVGLEQPQHF. The CDR3 coding sequence is TGTGCCAGCAGCCCGCTTGTGGGCTTGGAACAGCCCCAGCATTTT.

CDR3 sequence (DNA): TGTGCCAGCAGTTCGATAGGGGGCGCAACCGGGGAGCTGTTTTTT. Translating gives CASSSIGGATGELFF. The chain carries TRBV6-5 and TRBJ2-2; 7 nucleotides align to TRBD1. Looked up from germline, CDR1 is MNHEY and CDR2 is SVGAGI. The CDR3 sequence is 15 residues long. V lost 4 bases to trimming and J lost 5 bases; unmatched junction nucleotides: 7.

V gene TRBV5-1 combines with J gene TRBJ2-7, with D possibly TRBD2 on 6 matching bases. Trimming cost V 4 bases and J 6 bases, with 11 bases left between them. The CDR3 consists of 12 residues. Per germline, CDR1 SGHRS and CDR2 YFSETQ. CDR3 DNA: TGCGCCAGCAGCACTGGGACTCGCGAGCAGTACTTC. Encoded protein: CASSTGTREQYF.

This clonotype was detected once. The chain uses TRBV27 and TRBJ2-1; D possibly corresponds to TRBD1 (6 bases). CDR1 is MNHEY, CDR2 SMNVEV, per germline (reference sequence). V was pared by 5 bases and J by 12 bases, with 14 bases between. The CDR3 is 12 residues long. The CDR3 DNA is TGTGCCAGCAGTGCGTCCCAGGGGCCGCAGTTCTTC. This encodes CASSASQGPQFF.

V gene TRBV2 combines with J gene TRBJ2-7; 10 bases match TRBD2. The V gene end was trimmed by 7 bases and the J gene end by 0 bases; junction bases not matched to a gene: 15. There are 18 residues in the CDR3. CDR1 and CDR2 (germline): SNHLY, FYNNEI. The CDR3 loop is CASNLELAGRTSSYEQYF. CDR3 DNA: TGTGCCAGCAATTTAGAACTAGCGGGACGAACTAGCTCCTACGAGCAGTACTTC.

This clonotype was seen a handful of times. The CDR3 loop reads CASSYSRGGGYTF. DNA for the CDR3: TGTGCCAGCAGTTACTCGAGGGGCGGCGGCTACACCTTC. This chain connects TRBV6-5 to TRBJ1-2, with D perhaps TRBD1 (5 bases). The V end was cut by 0 bases, the J end by 8 bases, with 10 bases between. Looked up from germline, CDR1 is MNHEY and CDR2 is SVGAGI. The CDR3 length is 13 residues.

The rearrangement joins TRBV7-9 to TRBJ2-1, with no clear D. The CDR3 consists of 13 residues. Trimming left V 5 bases short and J 3 bases short, with 8 bases between. Germline loops: CDR1 SEHNR, CDR2 FQNEAQ (reference sequence). The CDR3 nucleotides are TGTGCCAGCAGCCACCCCAGCTACAATGAGCAGTTCTTC. It is translated as CASSHPSYNEQFF.

This clonotype has a handful of counts. A junction boundary mismatches the germline segment, possibly from a read error. The genes are TRBV5-1 and TRBJ2-1; D is possibly TRBD2 (5 bases). This CDR3 is 12 amino acids long. The V gene's germline CDR1 is SGHRS and CDR2 YFSETQ. In DNA, the CDR3 is TGCACCAGCGGAGCCAGTAACAATGAGCAGTTCTTC. It specifies CTSGASNNEQFF.